This T cell receptor beta chain was retrieved from a study of cytomegalovirus exposure and HLA in healthy donors. General observations from the study: DRB1 had the most TCR associations and HLA-C the fewest, a later analysis found, with rates varying by HLA locus.

The PCR ran on 60 Vbeta and 13 Jbeta primers. Only in-frame clones appear in the TCRdb table, and some are missing; sequencing was by immunoSEQ multiplex PCR. The repertoire consists of around 130,000 clones, with roughly 80% occurring once and the leading ten covering about 1.2%. Donors consisted of healthy bone marrow donors. CDR1 and CDR2 (germline): SQVTM, ANQGSEA. With 3 bases removed from V and 8 bases from J, the gap between germline ends came to 11 bases. CDR3 length: 12 residues. A word on this clone: Antigen specificity is unknown.

Sequenced: PBMCs. The source of this sequence is a boy younger than 18 in good health and CMV-seronegative. The V call is TRBV29-1, the J call TRBJ2-1; D is unclear. The CDR3 is CSVEARPYEQFF. In nucleotides, the CDR3 is TGCAGCGTTGAGGCCCGTCCCTATGAGCAGTTCTTC.